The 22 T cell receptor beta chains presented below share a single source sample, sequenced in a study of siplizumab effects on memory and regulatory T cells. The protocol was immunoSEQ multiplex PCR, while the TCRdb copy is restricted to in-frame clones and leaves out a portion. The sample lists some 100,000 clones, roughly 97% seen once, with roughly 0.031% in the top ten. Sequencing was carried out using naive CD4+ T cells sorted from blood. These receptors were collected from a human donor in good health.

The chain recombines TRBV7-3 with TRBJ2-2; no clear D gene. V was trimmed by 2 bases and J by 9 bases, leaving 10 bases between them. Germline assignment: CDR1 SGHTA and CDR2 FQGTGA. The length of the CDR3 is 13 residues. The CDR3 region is CASSLQLHRELFF. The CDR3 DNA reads TGTGCCAGCAGCTTACAGCTACACCGGGAGCTGTTTTTT. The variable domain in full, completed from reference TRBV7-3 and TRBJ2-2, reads GAGVSQTPSNKVTEKGKYVELRCDPISGHTALYWYRQSLGQGPEFLIYFQGTGAADDSGLPNDRFFAVRPEGSVSTLKIQRTERGDSAVYLCASSLQLHRELFFGEGSRLTVL.

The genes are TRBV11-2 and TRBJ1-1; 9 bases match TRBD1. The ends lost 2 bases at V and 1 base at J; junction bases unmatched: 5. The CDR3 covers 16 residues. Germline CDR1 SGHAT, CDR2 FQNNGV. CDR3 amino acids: CASSLSQGQGNTEAFF. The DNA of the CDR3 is TGTGCCAGCAGCTTATCTCAGGGACAGGGGAACACTGAAGCTTTCTTT.

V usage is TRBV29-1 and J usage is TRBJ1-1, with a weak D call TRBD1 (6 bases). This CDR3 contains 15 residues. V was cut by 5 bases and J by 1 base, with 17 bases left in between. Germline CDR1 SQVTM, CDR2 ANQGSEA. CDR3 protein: CSVFGGGLANTEAFF. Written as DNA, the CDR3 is TGCAGCGTTTTTGGGGGGGGGCTCGCGAACACTGAAGCTTTCTTT. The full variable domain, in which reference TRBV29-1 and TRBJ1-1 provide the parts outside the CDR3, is SAVISQKPSRDICQRGTSLTIQCQVDSQVTMMFWYRQQPGQSLTLIATANQGSEATYESGFVIDKFPISRPNLTFSTLTVSNMSPEDSSIYLCSVFGGGLANTEAFFGQGTRLTVV.

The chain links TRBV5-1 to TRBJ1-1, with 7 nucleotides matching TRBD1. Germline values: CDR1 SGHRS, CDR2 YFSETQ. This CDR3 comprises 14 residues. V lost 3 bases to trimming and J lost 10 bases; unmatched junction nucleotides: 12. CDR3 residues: CASSSPTGAEVAFF. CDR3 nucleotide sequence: TGCGCCAGCAGCTCGCCAACAGGGGCGGAGGTAGCTTTCTTT.

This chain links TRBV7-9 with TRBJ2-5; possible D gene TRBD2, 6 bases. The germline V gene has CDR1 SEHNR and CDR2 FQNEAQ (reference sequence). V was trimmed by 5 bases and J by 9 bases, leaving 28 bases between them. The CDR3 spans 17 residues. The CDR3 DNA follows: TGTGCCAGCAGCCTCCCCGGGACTCCGACCGGCGAAGGGTCCCAGTACTTC. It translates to CASSLPGTPTGEGSQYF.

The CDR3 is CASRTFQETQYF. The CDR3 coding sequence is TGTGCCAGCCGTACTTTTCAAGAGACCCAGTACTTC. This chain joins TRBV2 and TRBJ2-5; D unclear. V shed 8 bases and J shed 2 bases, with 9 bases lying between them. The CDR3 runs to 12 residues. Germline values: CDR1 SNHLY, CDR2 FYNNEI.

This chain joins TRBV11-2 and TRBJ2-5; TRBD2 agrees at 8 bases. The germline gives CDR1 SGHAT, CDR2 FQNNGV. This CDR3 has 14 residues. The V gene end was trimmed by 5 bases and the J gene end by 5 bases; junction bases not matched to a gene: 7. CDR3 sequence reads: CASSAERGRETQYF. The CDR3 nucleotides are TGTGCCAGCAGCGCCGAGCGGGGGCGGGAGACCCAGTACTTC.

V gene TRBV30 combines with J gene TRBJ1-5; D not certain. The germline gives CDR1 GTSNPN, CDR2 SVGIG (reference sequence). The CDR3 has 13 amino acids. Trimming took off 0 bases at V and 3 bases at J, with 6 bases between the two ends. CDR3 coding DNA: TGTGCCTGGAGTGTACCCAACAATCAGCCCCAGCATTTT. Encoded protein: CAWSVPNNQPQHF.

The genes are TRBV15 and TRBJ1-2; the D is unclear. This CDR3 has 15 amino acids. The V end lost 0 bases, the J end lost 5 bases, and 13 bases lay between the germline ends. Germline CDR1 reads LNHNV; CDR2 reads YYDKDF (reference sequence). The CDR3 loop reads CATSRDQRATYGYTF. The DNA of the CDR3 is TGTGCCACCAGCAGAGATCAACGGGCCACATATGGCTACACCTTC.

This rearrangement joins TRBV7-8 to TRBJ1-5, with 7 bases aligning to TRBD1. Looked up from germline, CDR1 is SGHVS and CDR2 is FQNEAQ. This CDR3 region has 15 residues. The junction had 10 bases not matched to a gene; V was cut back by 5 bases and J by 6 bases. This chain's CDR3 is CASSVDRVGVQPQHF. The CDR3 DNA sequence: TGTGCCAGCAGCGTAGACAGGGTAGGGGTTCAGCCCCAGCATTTT.

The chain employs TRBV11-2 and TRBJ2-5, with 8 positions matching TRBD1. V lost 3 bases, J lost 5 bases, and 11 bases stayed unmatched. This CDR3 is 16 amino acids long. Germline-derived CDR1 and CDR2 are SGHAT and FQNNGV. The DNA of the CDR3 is TGTGCCAGCAGCTTGACAGGGGATACGTTTTGGGAGACCCAGTACTTC. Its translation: CASSLTGDTFWETQYF. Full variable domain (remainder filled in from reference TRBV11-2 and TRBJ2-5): EAGVAQSPRYKIIEKRQSVAFWCNPISGHATLYWYQQILGQGPKLLIQFQNNGVVDDSQLPKDRFSAERLKGVDSTLKIQPAKLEDSAVYLCASSLTGDTFWETQYFGPGTRLLVL.

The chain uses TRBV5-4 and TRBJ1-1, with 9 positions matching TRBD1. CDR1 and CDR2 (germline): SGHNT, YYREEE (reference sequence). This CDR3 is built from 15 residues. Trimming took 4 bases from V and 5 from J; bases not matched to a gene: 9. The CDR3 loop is CASSPTSGQGTEAFF. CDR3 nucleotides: TGTGCCAGCAGCCCAACCTCGGGACAGGGAACTGAAGCTTTCTTT.

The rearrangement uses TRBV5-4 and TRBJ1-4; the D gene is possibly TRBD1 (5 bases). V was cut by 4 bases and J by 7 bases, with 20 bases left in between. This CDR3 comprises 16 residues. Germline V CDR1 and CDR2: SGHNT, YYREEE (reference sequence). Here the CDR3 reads CASSSRAWGGVEKLFF. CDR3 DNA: TGTGCCAGCAGCAGCAGGGCCTGGGGAGGAGTTGAAAAACTGTTTTTT. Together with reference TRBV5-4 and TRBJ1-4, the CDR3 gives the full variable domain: ETGVTQSPTHLIKTRGQQVTLRCSSQSGHNTVSWYQQALGQGPQFIFQYYREEENGRGNFPPRFSGLQFPNYSSELNVNALELDDSALYLCASSSRAWGGVEKLFFGSGTQLSVL.

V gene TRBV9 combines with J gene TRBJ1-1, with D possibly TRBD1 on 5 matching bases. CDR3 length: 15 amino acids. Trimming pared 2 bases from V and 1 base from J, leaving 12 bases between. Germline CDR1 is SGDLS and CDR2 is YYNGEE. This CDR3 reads CASSVGPPRNTEAFF. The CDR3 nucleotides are TGTGCCAGCAGCGTGGGACCCCCGCGGAACACTGAAGCTTTCTTT.

CDR3 DNA: TGCGCCAGCAGCCAGGACAGGGGGCGCTTAGAGACCCAGTACTTC. Its protein product is CASSQDRGRLETQYF. This chain joins TRBV4-3 and TRBJ2-5, with TRBD1 matching over 11 bases. Germline loops: CDR1 LGHNA, CDR2 YSLEER. The CDR3 length is 15 residues. V was pared by 3 bases and J by 4 bases, with 4 bases of the junction left unmatched.

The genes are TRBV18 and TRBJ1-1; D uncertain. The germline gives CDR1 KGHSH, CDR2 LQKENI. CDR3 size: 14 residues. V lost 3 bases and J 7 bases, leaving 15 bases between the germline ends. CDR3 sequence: CASSPPVEAGEAFF. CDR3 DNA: TGTGCCAGCTCACCCCCAGTAGAGGCAGGTGAAGCTTTCTTT.

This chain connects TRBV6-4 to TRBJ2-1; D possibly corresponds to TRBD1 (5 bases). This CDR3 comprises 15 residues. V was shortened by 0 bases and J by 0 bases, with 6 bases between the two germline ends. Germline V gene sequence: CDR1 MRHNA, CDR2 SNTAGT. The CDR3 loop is CASSDSGHSYNEQFF. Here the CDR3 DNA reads TGTGCCAGCAGTGACTCAGGACACTCCTACAATGAGCAGTTCTTC.

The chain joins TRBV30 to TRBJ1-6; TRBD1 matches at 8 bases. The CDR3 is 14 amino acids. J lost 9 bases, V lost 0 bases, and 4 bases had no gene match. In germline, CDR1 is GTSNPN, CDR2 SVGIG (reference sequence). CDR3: CAWSVQGAFSPLHF. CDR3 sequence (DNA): TGTGCCTGGAGTGTGCAGGGGGCGTTTTCACCCCTCCACTTT.

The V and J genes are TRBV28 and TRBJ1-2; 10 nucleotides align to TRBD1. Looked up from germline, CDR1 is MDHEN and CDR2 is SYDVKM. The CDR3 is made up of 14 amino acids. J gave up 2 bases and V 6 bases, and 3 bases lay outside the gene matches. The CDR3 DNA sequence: TGTGCCAGCAGAACGGGACAGGGGAACTATGGCTACACCTTC. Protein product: CASRTGQGNYGYTF.

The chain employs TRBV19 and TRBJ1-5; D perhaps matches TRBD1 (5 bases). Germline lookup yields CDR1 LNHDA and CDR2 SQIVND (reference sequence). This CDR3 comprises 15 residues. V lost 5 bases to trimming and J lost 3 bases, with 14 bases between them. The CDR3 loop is CASSSDTGINQPQHF. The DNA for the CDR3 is TGTGCCAGTAGTTCGGACACTGGGATCAATCAGCCCCAGCATTTT.

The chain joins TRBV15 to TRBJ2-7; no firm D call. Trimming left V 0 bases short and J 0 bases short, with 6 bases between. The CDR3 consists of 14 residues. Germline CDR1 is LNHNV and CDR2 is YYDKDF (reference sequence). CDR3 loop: CATSREWASYEQYF. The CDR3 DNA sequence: TGTGCCACCAGCAGAGAATGGGCCTCCTACGAGCAGTACTTC.

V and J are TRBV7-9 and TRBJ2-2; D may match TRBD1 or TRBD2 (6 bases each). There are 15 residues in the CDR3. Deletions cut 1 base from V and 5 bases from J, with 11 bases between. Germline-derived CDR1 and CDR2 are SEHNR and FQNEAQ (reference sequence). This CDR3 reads CASSLVGGLTGELFF. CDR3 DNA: TGTGCCAGCAGCTTAGTAGGGGGGCTGACCGGGGAGCTGTTTTTT.